This paragraph reports one T cell receptor (beta chain). Its antigen is undetermined. The record originates from a study of vaccination and CD4 T cells after COVID-19. Findings of the study overall: Convalescent patients' vaccine-specific clones were spike mono-reactive in 304 of 307 cases.

Treatment defined: roughly 10-day PBMC culture with coronavirus spike peptide pools or control peptides (ViraFEST assay). Germline CDR1 and CDR2: MNHEY and SVGEGT. The CDR3 loop spans 15 amino acids. J lost 9 bases, V lost 6 bases, and 10 bases had no gene match. Cultured CD4+ T-cell DNA underwent Oncomine TCR Beta short-read sequencing. TCRdb recomputed calls from the PCR reads with MiXCR, one row per CDR3 protein. The sample yields under 20,000 distinct CDR3 sequences, 45% to 60% seen once. V usage is TRBV6-2 or TRBV6-3 and J usage is TRBJ2-1; 11 nucleotides agree with TRBD2. Specimen: CD4+ T cells from blood, cultured in vitro. The clonotype was recovered from a human donor who had recovered from COVID-19. The CDR3 nucleotides are TGTGCCAGCAGCGCCATAGCGGGAGGGCCGGGTGAGCAGTTCTTC. Its translation: CASSAIAGGPGEQFF.